Listed here are 31 T cell receptor beta chains from one sample, sequenced in a study of identical twins. One entry per CDR3 protein results from TCRdb running MiXCR on the 5' RACE reads. The sample has 300,000 to 400,000 distinct CDR3 sequences; approximately 13% are singletons. Separately, the same data were catalogued under a study of yellow fever vaccine responses in identical twins.

The specimen sequenced was CD8+ T cells sorted from blood. The source of these receptors is a woman aged 18-29 years in good health.

This clonotype was counted at least ten times. The chain couples TRBV4-1 to TRBJ1-4, with TRBD1 as a possible D gene (6 bases). The V end was cut by 0 bases, the J end by 4 bases, with 15 bases between. This CDR3 contains 17 residues. The germline gives CDR1 MGHRA, CDR2 YSYEKL. DNA for the CDR3: TGCGCCAGCAGCCAAGATGCTGGACAGAATTTTAATGAAAAACTGTTTTTT. Encoded protein: CASSQDAGQNFNEKLFF.

The genes are TRBV11-2 and TRBJ2-2; TRBD2 matches at 8 bases. Looked up from germline, CDR1 is SGHAT and CDR2 is FQNNGV. The CDR3 extends over 16 amino acids. J lost 4 bases, V lost 3 bases, and 7 bases had no gene match. In DNA form, the CDR3 reads TGTGCCAGCAGCTTTTCTTCGGGACTAGTCACCGGGGAGCTGTTTTTT. As protein: CASSFSSGLVTGELFF.

This clonotype was observed a handful of times. V is TRBV15 and J is TRBJ1-5; 7 bases are a match to TRBD1. Germline V gene data show CDR1 as LNHNV and CDR2 as YYDKDF (reference sequence). The CDR3 is 16 amino acids. V was clipped by 0 bases and J by 5 bases; unmatched bases: 7. CDR3 region: CATSREAGTAHQPQHF. The CDR3 DNA reads TGTGCCACCAGCAGAGAGGCTGGGACAGCACATCAGCCCCAGCATTTT. Full variable domain (remainder filled in from reference TRBV15 and TRBJ1-5): DAMVIQNPRYQVTQFGKPVTLSCSQTLNHNVMYWYQQKSSQAPKLLFHYYDKDFNNEADTPDNFQSRRPNTSFCFLDIRSPGLGDTAMYLCATSREAGTAHQPQHFGDGTRLSIL.

V and J are TRBV5-4 and TRBJ1-1; maybe TRBD1 (6 bases). Trimming removed 1 base from V and 11 bases from J, with 24 bases in between. The CDR3 is 16 residues long. CDR1 SGHNT and CDR2 YYREEE come from the germline V gene (reference sequence). The CDR3 sequence is CASSLSAGTNPRGAFF. In nucleotides, the CDR3 is TGTGCCAGCAGCTTGTCGGCAGGGACAAACCCGAGGGGGGCTTTCTTT.

The V and J genes are TRBV4-1 and TRBJ1-1; D is unresolved. The CDR3 extends over 14 amino acids. In germline, CDR1 is MGHRA, CDR2 YSYEKL. V dropped 3 bases and J dropped 3 bases, with 11 bases sitting between them. The CDR3 sequence is CASSHGSRDTEAFF. The CDR3 DNA reads as TGCGCCAGCAGCCATGGGTCCCGGGACACTGAAGCTTTCTTT.

This clonotype turned up a few times. The chain employs TRBV9 and TRBJ2-7, with TRBD2 as a possible D gene (6 bases). Germline CDR1 is SGDLS and CDR2 is YYNGEE. CDR3 length: 11 amino acids. V was trimmed by 7 bases and J by 7 bases, leaving 12 bases between them. The CDR3 DNA is TGTGCCAGCGGAGGGTGGCAGGAGCAGTACTTC. Translating gives CASGGWQEQYF. The full variable domain, its missing parts supplied by reference TRBV9 and TRBJ2-7, is DSGVTQTPKHLITATGQRVTLRCSPRSGDLSVYWYQQSLDQGLQFLIQYYNGEERAKGNILERFSAQQFPDLHSELNLSSLELGDSALYFCASGGWQEQYFGPGTRLTVT.

V is TRBV10-2 and J is TRBJ2-1, with 7 nucleotides matching TRBD2. V shed 3 bases and J 3 bases; nucleotides not matched to a gene: 8. The germline V gene has CDR1 WSHSY and CDR2 SAAADI. The CDR3 has 16 amino acids. The CDR3 nucleotides are TGCGCCAGCAGTGATAGGTCTAGCGGCTTCTACAATGAGCAGTTCTTC. It codes for CASSDRSSGFYNEQFF.

This clonotype was counted a few times. The chain carries TRBV4-1 and TRBJ2-3; 12 bases map to TRBD2. CDR1 is MGHRA and CDR2 is YSYEKL in the germline V gene. This CDR3 has 16 residues. V dropped 4 bases and J dropped 4; count of bases not matched to a gene: 6. The CDR3, as DNA: TGCGCCAGCAGCCGACCGACTAGCGGGAGTTCAGATACGCAGTATTTT. Amino acid sequence: CASSRPTSGSSDTQYF.

This chain connects TRBV5-1 to TRBJ2-1; the match to TRBD2 covers 10 bases. Trimming cost V 2 bases and J 2 bases; bases outside gene matches: 7. Germline V gene data show CDR1 as SGHRS and CDR2 as YFSETQ. The CDR3 length is 17 residues. The CDR3 is CASSFTHSGGTYNEQFF. Here the CDR3 DNA reads TGCGCCAGCAGCTTCACCCATAGCGGGGGGACCTACAATGAGCAGTTCTTC.

In this sample, this clonotype turned up many times. The V gene is TRBV9, the J gene TRBJ1-2; D is undetermined. The V gene's germline CDR1 is SGDLS and CDR2 YYNGEE. The CDR3 has 11 residues. The V gene lost 0 bases and the J gene lost 8 bases, with 5 bases spanning the gap. The CDR3 bases are TGTGCCAGCAGCGTAGATGGAGGCTACACCTTC. Residues: CASSVDGGYTF.

V is TRBV10-3 and J is TRBJ2-3; a possible D gene is TRBD2 (7 bases). V dropped 0 bases and J dropped 6 bases, with 16 bases sitting between them. Germline V CDR1 and CDR2: ENHRY, SYGVKD. The CDR3 has 16 residues. CDR3 coding DNA: TGTGCCATCAGTGAGTCCCCATCCGGGGGGCTGGATACGCAGTATTTT. It codes for CAISESPSGGLDTQYF.

This clonotype was observed a single time. CDR3 region: CACSQGASPSYEQYV. The CDR3 region has the DNA TGTGCCTGCAGCCAAGGGGCCAGTCCCTCCTACGAGCAGTACGTC. The chain couples TRBV14 to TRBJ2-7, with D tentatively TRBD1 (5 bases). Germline CDR1 reads SGHDN; CDR2 reads FVKESK. The CDR3 covers 15 residues.

This clonotype was observed a few times. This sequence joins TRBV6-5 and TRBJ2-1, with D perhaps matching TRBD2 (6 bases). The V and J ends lost 0 bases and 7 bases respectively, with 13 bases between them. This CDR3 contains 15 residues. Germline V gene lookup returns CDR1 MNHEY and CDR2 SVGAGI. The CDR3 sequence is CASSYSEGMKNEQFF. The CDR3 coding sequence is TGTGCCAGCAGTTACTCGGAGGGGATGAAAAATGAGCAGTTCTTC.

This clonotype was found a few times. The V gene is TRBV12-3 or TRBV12-4, the J gene TRBJ1-2; D is unresolved. The CDR3 runs to 13 residues. V lost 1 base to trimming and J lost 4 bases, with 7 bases between them. CDR3 residues: CASSLGSPYGYTF. DNA of the CDR3: TGTGCCAGCAGTTTAGGGTCCCCCTATGGCTACACCTTC.

The chain employs TRBV7-9 and TRBJ1-1; D unclear. This CDR3 region has 14 residues. The V end was cut by 5 bases, the J end by 3 bases, with 13 bases between. Germline V CDR1 and CDR2: SEHNR, FQNEAQ (reference sequence). The CDR3 spells CASSPPPDHTEAFF. Here the CDR3 DNA reads TGTGCCAGCAGCCCACCGCCAGACCACACTGAAGCTTTCTTT.

This clonotype was found a few times. The chain has TRBV5-1 and TRBJ2-7; possibly TRBD1 for D (5 bases). Trimming left V 0 bases short and J 2 bases short, with 9 bases between. Germline V CDR1 and CDR2: SGHRS, YFSETQ. The CDR3 has 14 amino acids. The CDR3 DNA is TGCGCCAGCAGCTTGGCGGACACGACCTACGAGCAGTACTTC. Translation: CASSLADTTYEQYF.

The chain joins TRBV27 to TRBJ2-5, with TRBD2 matching over 7 bases. The J segment lost 5 bases and the V segment lost 7 bases, leaving 16 bases of the junction unmatched. Germline V CDR1 and CDR2: MNHEY, SMNVEV (reference sequence). CDR3 length: 16 amino acids. The CDR3 reads CASTPFGGGERETQYF. CDR3 DNA sequence: TGTGCCAGCACTCCGTTTGGTGGGGGGGAAAGGGAGACCCAGTACTTC.

This clonotype was seen a handful of times. The CDR3 DNA reads TGTGCCAGCAGCCTAACTAGCGGGGGGGCTGAGCAGTTCTTC. Its translation: CASSLTSGGAEQFF. V gene TRBV7-9 combines with J gene TRBJ2-1, with 13 bases that match TRBD2. The junction had 4 bases not matched to a gene; V was cut back by 5 bases and J by 9 bases. This CDR3 contains 14 residues. Germline CDR1 is SEHNR and CDR2 is FQNEAQ (reference sequence).

This clonotype was seen a few times. The genes are TRBV29-1 and TRBJ1-1; a possible D gene is TRBD1 (6 bases). The CDR3 spans 13 residues. Trimming shortened V by 7 bases and J by 0 bases, and 12 bases separated the two germline ends. Germline loops: CDR1 SQVTM, CDR2 ANQGSEA. This CDR3 is CSAETGMNTEAFF. In DNA form, the CDR3 reads TGCAGCGCCGAGACAGGAATGAACACTGAAGCTTTCTTT.

In this sample, this clonotype turned up a few times. The chain is built from TRBV28 and TRBJ2-2, with D maybe TRBD2 (6 bases). Germline V gives CDR1 MDHEN, CDR2 SYDVKM. V shed 6 bases and J shed 3 bases, with 23 bases lying between them. This CDR3 has 18 residues. CDR3 amino acids: CASREGVVAGLYTGELFF. CDR3 in DNA: TGTGCCAGCAGGGAGGGTGTTGTGGCAGGGCTTTACACCGGGGAGCTGTTTTTT.

V and J are TRBV20-1 and TRBJ2-1; 9 bases fit TRBD2. V lost 1 base to trimming and J lost 8 bases; unmatched junction nucleotides: 9. This CDR3 is 15 amino acids long. CDR1 is DFQATT and CDR2 is SNEGSKA in the germline V gene (reference sequence). The CDR3 nucleotides read TGCAGTGCTAGAGTTTCTAGCGGGATTAGGTATGAGCAGTTCTTC. Translating it yields CSARVSSGIRYEQFF.

The V gene is TRBV7-9, the J gene TRBJ1-1; D is possibly TRBD1 (6 bases). V dropped 8 bases and J dropped 5 bases, with 12 bases sitting between them. Germline values: CDR1 SEHNR, CDR2 FQNEAQ (reference sequence). The CDR3 loop spans 12 amino acids. The CDR3: CASGEGGTEAFF. For the CDR3, the DNA is TGTGCCAGCGGCGAGGGGGGAACTGAAGCTTTCTTT.

The chain couples TRBV12-3 or TRBV12-4 to TRBJ2-5; no definite D call. This CDR3 is built from 13 residues. V was trimmed by 7 bases and J by 3 bases, leaving 12 bases between them. CDR3 DNA: TGTGCCAGCACCCAGGCTTGGGAAGAGACCCAGTACTTC. Its translation: CASTQAWEETQYF.

This clonotype showed up many times. The V and J genes are TRBV7-9 and TRBJ2-7; a weak D match, TRBD2 (6 bases). V was cut by 1 base and J by 0 bases, with 16 bases left in between. The CDR3 consists of 17 residues. CDR1 and CDR2 (germline): SEHNR, FQNEAQ (reference sequence). In DNA form, the CDR3 reads TGTGCCAGCAGCTTAGTGGGGAGGACCCCCAGCTCCTACGAGCAGTACTTC. This sequence encodes CASSLVGRTPSSYEQYF.

V usage is TRBV10-1 and J usage is TRBJ2-7; no definite D call. Trimming removed 6 bases from V and 3 bases from J, with 27 bases in between. Germline V gene lookup returns CDR1 WNHNN and CDR2 SYGVQD (reference sequence). The CDR3 sequence is 18 residues long. The CDR3 DNA is TGCGCCAGCAGCCCTAGTCATGGTGGGAAGTGGGCCTTCTACGAGCAGTACTTC. Translating it yields CASSPSHGGKWAFYEQYF.

The V and J genes are TRBV7-9 and TRBJ1-1, with TRBD1 identical over 7 bases. The germline V gene encodes CDR1 SEHNR and CDR2 FQNEAQ (reference sequence). CDR3 length: 15 amino acids. Trimming at V came to 4 bases and at J to 1 base, leaving 6 bases not matched to a gene. The CDR3 bases are TGTGCCAGCAGCTCTAGACAGGGAGGGAACACTGAAGCTTTCTTT. Protein product: CASSSRQGGNTEAFF.

This clonotype was seen repeatedly, ten times or more. The chain has TRBV3-1 and TRBJ2-3; 7 nucleotides align to TRBD2. The CDR3 length is 15 residues. From germline, CDR1 is LGHDT and CDR2 YNNKEL (reference sequence). With V trimmed by 4 bases and J by 6 bases, 10 bases remained unmatched. The CDR3 DNA is TGTGCCAGCAGCCCGACCGGACTAGTAGCCGATACGCAGTATTTT. It encodes CASSPTGLVADTQYF.

This clonotype was seen a few times. J is TRBJ2-2 and V is TRBV7-6; TRBD2 might be the D (6 bases). Germline-derived CDR1 and CDR2 are SGHVS and FNYEAQ. The CDR3 length is 14 residues. V was cut by 5 bases and J by 4 bases, with 11 bases left in between. CDR3 coding DNA: TGTGCCAGCAGCCTCACTAGCAGCACCGGGGAGCTGTTTTTT. It codes for CASSLTSSTGELFF.

This clonotype was detected ten times or more. V usage is TRBV28 and J usage is TRBJ1-6; the D is unclear. Per the germline V gene, CDR1 is MDHEN and CDR2 is SYDVKM. The length of the CDR3 is 16 residues. V shed 5 bases and J shed 9 bases, with 20 bases lying between them. CDR3 protein: CASSPPIPSFSSPLHF. In DNA form, the CDR3 reads TGTGCCAGCAGTCCCCCTATCCCATCTTTCAGTTCACCCCTCCACTTT.

This clonotype was counted a few times. The V gene is TRBV27, the J gene TRBJ2-1, with 8 bases lining up with TRBD2. The CDR3 sequence is 12 residues long. CDR1 MNHEY and CDR2 SMNVEV come from the germline V gene (reference sequence). CDR3 region: CGAGVVYNEQFF. The CDR3 DNA follows: TGTGGAGCGGGAGTGGTTTACAATGAGCAGTTCTTC.

The chain combines TRBV4-1 with TRBJ2-1, with D hard to call. The CDR3 loop spans 15 amino acids. The V end was cut by 6 bases, the J end by 4 bases, with 16 bases between. Germline lookup yields CDR1 MGHRA and CDR2 YSYEKL. The CDR3 is CASSPGVGLYNEQFF. The CDR3, as DNA: TGCGCCAGCAGTCCTGGGGTTGGGCTTTACAATGAGCAGTTCTTC.